This T cell receptor (beta chain) comes out of a study of identical twins. Study-level points and caveats: Findings depended on cross-sectional statistics rather than tracking the same donors.

Notes on this clonotype: Its specificity is unknown.

Unique molecular identifiers were present on the cDNA, which also gained a universal primer site by template switching. TCRdb re-derived calls from the 5' RACE reads in MiXCR, one entry per CDR3 protein. This table has approximately 530,000 distinct CDR3 sequences, about 20% appearing once. Healthy Caucasians, and only they, were the donors. From germline, CDR1 is SGDLS and CDR2 YYNGEE. The CDR3 totals 12 residues. V gave up 4 bases and J gave up 13 bases, with 15 bases separating them. The same data also contributed to another study, on yellow fever vaccine responses in identical twins.

The sample comprised CD4+ T cells sorted from blood. The gene calls are TRBV9 and TRBJ2-1, with D possibly being TRBD1 (5 bases). This TCR came from a young woman in good health. CDR3 DNA sequence: TGTGCCAGCAGCCCAACCGACAGACGACAGTTCTTC. Translated: CASSPTDRRQFF.